This TCR beta chain was captured by sequencing in a study of cytomegalovirus exposure and HLA in healthy donors. V was pared by 1 base and J by 1 base, with 7 bases between. Looked up from germline, CDR1 is SEHNR and CDR2 is FQNEAQ (reference sequence). The CDR3 extends over 14 amino acids. Only a few counts were recorded for this clone. A multiplex PCR was run with 60 Vbeta primers and 13 Jbeta primers. Measured with immunoSEQ multiplex PCR; TCRdb has only the in-frame clones, and not every one. The sample comprises under 200,000 clones, about 13% of which are singletons, and 7.5% to 10% rests with the top ten.

This TCR came from a man aged 45 to 65 in good health and CMV-seropositive. The chain links TRBV7-9 to TRBJ1-1; no definite D call. The sequencing input was PBMCs. The CDR3 coding sequence is TGTGCCAGCAGCTTAGTTCCATCGAACACTGAAGCTTTCTTT. It yields the protein CASSLVPSNTEAFF.